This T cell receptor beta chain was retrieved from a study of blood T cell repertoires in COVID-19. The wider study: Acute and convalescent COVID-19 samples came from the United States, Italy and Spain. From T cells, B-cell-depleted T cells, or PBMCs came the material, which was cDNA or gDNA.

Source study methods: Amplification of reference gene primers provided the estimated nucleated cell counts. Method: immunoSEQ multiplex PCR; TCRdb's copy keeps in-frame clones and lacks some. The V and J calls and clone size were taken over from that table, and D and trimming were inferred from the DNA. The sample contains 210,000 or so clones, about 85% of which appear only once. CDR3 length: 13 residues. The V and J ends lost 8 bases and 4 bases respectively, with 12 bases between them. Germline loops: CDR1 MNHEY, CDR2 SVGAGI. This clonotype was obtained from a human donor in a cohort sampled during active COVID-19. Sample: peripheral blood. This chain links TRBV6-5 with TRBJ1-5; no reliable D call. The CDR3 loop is CASEETRNQPQHF. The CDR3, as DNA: TGTGCCAGCGAAGAGACACGGAATCAGCCCCAGCATTTT.